The 25 T cell receptor beta chains listed next were all sequenced from one sample in a study of vaccination effects on CD4 cells after COVID-19. Antigens for these TCRs are unknown. Antigen-specific CD4+ T cells were expanded (with viral peptide pools) by the ViraFEST assay ahead of sequencing. Having been cultured for roughly 10 days, the cells underwent CD4+ T cell isolation. Sequencing was performed with immunoSEQ multiplex PCR; in TCRdb, only in-frame clones are kept and a portion is missing. The table includes approximately 54,000 clones, 75% to 90% detected once. The sequences come from CD4+ T cells from PBMCs cultured with HCoV-229E spike peptides, collected before COVID-19 vaccination. The receptor source for this set is a human donor who received a COVID-19 vaccine.

This clone was found once. This chain links TRBV6-5 with TRBJ2-3; TRBD1 aligns across 7 bases. The trim removed 7 bases at V and 0 bases at J, leaving 4 bases unmatched. The CDR3 is 14 residues long. The germline V gene has CDR1 MNHEY and CDR2 SVGAGI. CDR3 sequence reads: CASTRGISTDTQYF. The CDR3 coding sequence is TGTGCCAGCACCAGGGGGATAAGCACAGATACGCAGTATTTT.

The chain uses TRBV6-5 and TRBJ1-1; D is ambiguous. Trimming shortened V by 0 bases and J by 0 bases, and 8 bases separated the two germline ends. Germline V lookup: CDR1 MNHEY, CDR2 SVGAGI. The length of the CDR3 is 15 residues. The CDR3 reads CASSYSRNLNTEAFF. The CDR3 nucleotides read TGTGCCAGCAGTTACTCGCGTAATCTGAACACTGAAGCTTTCTTT.

The chain couples TRBV18 to TRBJ2-1; 8 positions agree with TRBD1. The CDR3 spans 15 residues. Germline lookup yields CDR1 KGHSH and CDR2 LQKENI. The V gene end was trimmed by 3 bases and the J gene end by 0 bases; junction bases not matched to a gene: 1. The CDR3 DNA reads as TGTGCCAGCTCACCGACAGGGGTCTCCTACAATGAGCAGTTCTTC. Translated, it gives CASSPTGVSYNEQFF.

The chain couples TRBV6-5 to TRBJ1-1; TRBD1 aligns across 8 bases. The CDR3 contains 15 residues. Trimming took 4 bases from V and 5 from J; bases not matched to a gene: 9. Germline-derived CDR1 and CDR2 are MNHEY and SVGAGI. The DNA for the CDR3 is TGTGCCAGCAGTTTCAAGACCAACAGGGGGACTGAAGCTTTCTTT. This sequence encodes CASSFKTNRGTEAFF.

The chain uses TRBV18 and TRBJ2-1, with TRBD2 as a possible D gene (6 bases). V lost 3 bases and J lost 12, with 15 bases in between. Germline values: CDR1 KGHSH, CDR2 LQKENI. The CDR3 contains 13 residues. CDR3 loop: CASSPQAGLWQFF. The CDR3, as DNA: TGTGCCAGCTCACCCCAGGCGGGGCTATGGCAGTTCTTC.

The chain recombines TRBV5-1 with TRBJ1-3; D remains unclear. Trimming cost V 3 bases and J 0 bases, with 10 bases left between them. Per germline, CDR1 SGHRS and CDR2 YFSETQ. The CDR3 extends over 15 amino acids. Here the CDR3 DNA reads TGCGCCAGCAGCTCTGGCGGCCACTCTGGAAACACCATATATTTT. Translating gives CASSSGGHSGNTIYF.

The rearrangement joins TRBV19 to TRBJ2-5, with D possibly TRBD1 on 6 matching bases. Germline CDR1 LNHDA, CDR2 SQIVND (reference sequence). CDR3 length: 15 amino acids. Trimming removed 4 bases at V and 5 bases at J, with 17 bases between. CDR3 sequence reads: CASSTILDSFETQYF. CDR3 nucleotides: TGTGCCAGTAGTACTATACTGGACAGTTTTGAGACCCAGTACTTC.

The chain recombines TRBV24-1 with TRBJ2-1, with D maybe TRBD1 (5 bases). The length of the CDR3 is 12 residues. Deletions cut 7 bases from V and 2 bases from J, with 5 bases between. Germline values: CDR1 KGHDR, CDR2 SFDVKD. As DNA, the CDR3 is TGTGCCACCAGGGACACCTACAATGAGCAGTTCTTC. Amino acids: CATRDTYNEQFF.

The chain employs TRBV27 and TRBJ2-3, with no clear D. The CDR3 consists of 15 residues. Trimming left V 6 bases short and J 0 bases short, with 13 bases between. The germline CDR1 and CDR2 sequences are MNHEY and SMNVEV (reference sequence). The CDR3 here is CASRRSPTSTDTQYF. CDR3 sequence (DNA): TGTGCCAGCAGACGTAGCCCGACTAGCACAGATACGCAGTATTTT.

J is TRBJ2-5 and V is TRBV30; TRBD1 matches at 7 bases. CDR1 GTSNPN and CDR2 SVGIG come from the germline V gene (reference sequence). This CDR3 region has 13 residues. The V gene end was trimmed by 0 bases and the J gene end by 10 bases; junction bases not matched to a gene: 8. This CDR3 is CAWSVPGAGGQYF. DNA of the CDR3: TGTGCCTGGAGTGTACCCGGCGCAGGGGGCCAGTACTTC. The complete variable domain, with remaining parts taken from reference TRBV30 and TRBJ2-5, reads SQTIHQWPATLVQPVGSPLSLECTVEGTSNPNLYWYRQAAGRGLQLLFYSVGIGQISSEVPQNLSASRPQDRQFILSSKKLLLSDSGFYLCAWSVPGAGGQYFGPGTRLLVL.

In DNA form, the CDR3 reads TGTGCCAGCAGTTTAAACAGGGTTTTCTATGGCTACACCTTC. Its protein product is CASSLNRVFYGYTF. The chain carries TRBV6-5 and TRBJ1-2; TRBD1 is a possible D gene (6 bases). The germline CDR1 and CDR2 sequences are MNHEY and SVGAGI. CDR3 length: 14 residues. Trimming stripped 4 bases from V and 4 bases from J, with 13 bases between.

The chain employs TRBV7-2 and TRBJ2-5, with 8 bases fitting TRBD1. Germline assignment: CDR1 SGHTA and CDR2 FQGNSA. The ends lost 5 bases at V and 5 bases at J; junction bases unmatched: 4. This CDR3 contains 13 residues. In DNA, the CDR3 is TGTGCCAGCAGCCTCCGGACAGGGGAGACCCAGTACTTC. Translation gives CASSLRTGETQYF.

The chain joins TRBV7-2 to TRBJ2-5; TRBD1 is a possible D gene (6 bases). CDR1 is SGHTA and CDR2 is FQGNSA in the germline V gene. The length of the CDR3 is 14 residues. Trimming cost V 3 bases and J 2 bases, with 10 bases left between them. CDR3 in DNA: TGTGCCAGCAGCTTTGATAGGGGGCAAGAGACCCAGTACTTC. Translating gives CASSFDRGQETQYF.

This rearrangement joins TRBV23-1 to TRBJ2-7; 7 nucleotides align to TRBD2. TRBV23-1 counts as an open reading frame of uncertain function. The CDR3 loop spans 15 amino acids. J lost 3 bases, V lost 10 bases, and 15 bases had no gene match. CDR3 amino acids: CANRGVRDGFYEQYV. CDR3 nucleotide sequence: TGCGCCAACCGGGGGGTCCGGGACGGCTTCTACGAGCAGTACGTC.

This chain uses TRBV5-1 with TRBJ2-5; possible D gene TRBD2, 5 bases. The CDR3 is 14 amino acids. The germline V gene has CDR1 SGHRS and CDR2 YFSETQ. Trimming stripped 4 bases from V and 1 base from J, with 11 bases between. The CDR3 spells CASSPGILQETQYF. For the CDR3, the DNA is TGCGCCAGCAGCCCGGGAATCCTCCAAGAGACCCAGTACTTC. Full variable domain (outside the CDR3, taken from reference TRBV5-1 and TRBJ2-5): KAGVTQTPRYLIKTRGQQVTLSCSPISGHRSVSWYQQTPGQGLQFLFEYFSETQRNKGNFPGRFSGRQFSNSRSEMNVSTLELGDSALYLCASSPGILQETQYFGPGTRLLVL.

This clone has a handful of counts. This sequence joins TRBV18 and TRBJ1-2, with D maybe TRBD1 (6 bases). The CDR3 loop spans 15 amino acids. Trimming cost V 3 bases and J 8 bases, with 19 bases left between them. Germline V lookup: CDR1 KGHSH, CDR2 LQKENI. DNA of the CDR3: TGTGCCAGCTCACCCCCTCAGGGGATCTCCTGGGGCTACACCTTC. Protein product: CASSPPQGISWGYTF.

This clone was recorded once. The chain uses TRBV4-2 and TRBJ2-5; D may be TRBD2 (7 bases). The V and J ends lost 3 bases and 4 bases respectively, with 15 bases between them. This CDR3 is 15 amino acids long. Germline CDR1 reads LGHNA; CDR2 reads YNFKEQ. The CDR3 region is CASSQGSGGSETQYF. The DNA for the CDR3 is TGTGCCAGCAGCCAGGGGTCGGGGGGCTCAGAGACCCAGTACTTC.

V and J are TRBV18 and TRBJ1-2, with D possibly TRBD1 on 5 matching bases. There are 15 residues in the CDR3. Germline V CDR1 and CDR2: KGHSH, LQKENI. V dropped 0 bases and J dropped 4 bases, with 12 bases sitting between them. CDR3 region: CASSPPGQGLYGYTF. CDR3 in DNA: TGTGCCAGCTCACCACCAGGGCAGGGCCTCTATGGCTACACCTTC.

The chain has TRBV4-1 and TRBJ2-1; no clear D gene. Germline V gene sequence: CDR1 MGHRA, CDR2 YSYEKL. The CDR3 length is 12 residues. The V end lost 0 bases, the J end lost 3 bases, and 0 bases lay between the germline ends. The chain's CDR3 is CASSQDYNEQFF. For the CDR3, the DNA is TGCGCCAGCAGCCAAGACTACAATGAGCAGTTCTTC.

The chain couples TRBV6-2 or TRBV6-3 to TRBJ2-7; maybe TRBD2 (5 bases). The CDR3 spans 14 residues. Trimming left V 6 bases short and J 3 bases short, with 15 bases between. CDR1 is MNHEY, CDR2 SVGEGT, per germline. This chain's CDR3 is CASSVGGPFYEQYV. The CDR3 nucleotides are TGTGCCAGCAGCGTCGGAGGCCCTTTCTACGAGCAGTACGTC.

The V and J genes are TRBV5-8 and TRBJ2-5; no reliable D call. Trimming cost V 1 base and J 2 bases, with 9 bases left between them. Germline CDR1 reads SGHTS; CDR2 reads YDEGEE. The CDR3 is 14 residues long. CDR3 sequence: CASSLRSQQETQYF. The CDR3 DNA follows: TGTGCCAGCAGCTTGCGGTCCCAGCAAGAGACCCAGTACTTC.

The chain employs TRBV20-1 and TRBJ1-2; D perhaps matches TRBD1 (5 bases). Germline CDR1 is DFQATT and CDR2 is SNEGSKA (reference sequence). V lost 1 base, J lost 7 bases, and 7 bases lay in between. The CDR3 consists of 11 residues. The CDR3, as DNA: TGCAGTGCTAGAGGGGGCTCTGGCTACACCTTC. This translates into CSARGGSGYTF.

This clone was seen more than once but under ten times. V usage is TRBV28 and J usage is TRBJ2-7, with 9 bases matching TRBD1. This CDR3 contains 14 residues. The trim removed 5 bases at V and 5 bases at J, leaving 7 bases unmatched. Germline V CDR1 and CDR2: MDHEN, SYDVKM. The CDR3: CASSKRDREHEQYV. The CDR3 DNA reads as TGTGCCAGCAGTAAACGGGACAGGGAACACGAGCAGTACGTC.

The chain couples TRBV6-6 to TRBJ2-1; no clear D gene. Trimming removed 2 bases from V and 3 bases from J, with 8 bases in between. The CDR3 covers 14 residues. Germline lookup yields CDR1 MNHNY and CDR2 SVGAGI (reference sequence). The CDR3 protein is CASSYRQNYNEQFF. CDR3 nucleotides: TGTGCCAGCAGTTACCGGCAGAACTACAATGAGCAGTTCTTC.

This clone was picked up a small number of times. The chain carries TRBV6-2 or TRBV6-3 and TRBJ2-4, with a possible D match to TRBD2 (5 bases). Trimming stripped 2 bases from V and 7 bases from J, with 15 bases between. The CDR3 totals 15 residues. CDR1 is MNHEY, CDR2 SVGEGT, per germline. This CDR3 is CASSYQLVPLNIQYF. CDR3 DNA: TGTGCCAGCAGTTACCAACTAGTACCATTGAACATTCAGTACTTC.